These T cell receptor beta chains were read from a single sample in a study of cytomegalovirus exposure and HLA in healthy donors. TCRdb's copy holds only in-frame clones and misses some; the assay was immunoSEQ multiplex PCR. The table includes about 190,000 clones, about 83% detected once. Material for sequencing was PBMCs. The receptor source for this set is a middle-aged man in good health and CMV-seropositive. Each CDR3 is given with its conserved first and last residue. The D gene is left open where the match is weak. Clone size is given for some rows only: seen once, a few or many times, or a class if the clone is expanded.

V gene	clone size	J gene	D gene	CDR3 protein	CDR3 DNA
TRBV7-2	NA	TRBJ1-2	TRBD1	CASSGTGGDYGYTF	TGTGCCAGCAGCGGGACAGGAGGGGACTATGGCTACACCTTC
TRBV27	NA	TRBJ2-7	NA	CASSFPGTNQGPYEQYF	TGTGCCAGCAGTTTTCCCGGGACAAATCAGGGGCCCTACGAGCAGTACTTC
TRBV28	NA	TRBJ1-2	NA	CASKAIGRAYGYTF	TGTGCCAGCAAGGCGATCGGCAGGGCCTATGGCTACACCTTC
TRBV25-1	once	TRBJ2-3	TRBD1	CASSEWRTGGTDTQYF	TGTGCCAGCAGTGAATGGAGGACAGGGGGCACAGATACGCAGTATTTT
TRBV7-2	NA	TRBJ1-2	TRBD1	CASTQRGGRFGGYTF	TGTGCCAGCACCCAGAGAGGGGGCAGGTTCGGTGGCTACACCTTC
TRBV14	NA	TRBJ1-1	NA	CASSQEGGQQGTEAFF	TGTGCCAGCAGCCAAGAAGGGGGACAACAGGGCACTGAAGCTTTCTTT
TRBV27	NA	TRBJ2-7	NA	CASSYFGGGYEQYF	TGTGCCAGCAGTTACTTCGGGGGTGGCTACGAGCAGTACTTC
TRBV9	once	TRBJ2-7	NA	CASSEAGTGTYEQYF	TGTGCCAGCAGCGAGGCCGGGACTGGTACCTACGAGCAGTACTTC
TRBV20-1	NA	TRBJ2-7	TRBD1	CSASQGYEQYF	TGCAGTGCTTCACAGGGGTACGAGCAGTACTTC
TRBV11-2	NA	TRBJ2-1	NA	CASRSWGGSYNEQFF	TGTGCCAGCAGGTCATGGGGGGGCAGCTACAATGAGCAGTTCTTC
TRBV29-1	NA	TRBJ1-1	TRBD1	CSVDSGQGMNTEAFF	TGCAGCGTTGATAGCGGACAGGGGATGAACACTGAAGCTTTCTTT
TRBV11-3	NA	TRBJ2-1	TRBD2	CASSWRGTSGYNEQFF	TGTGCCAGCAGCTGGAGGGGTACTAGCGGATACAATGAGCAGTTCTTC
TRBV10-2	NA	TRBJ2-7	NA	CASSAPNYEQYF	TGCGCCAGCAGTGCCCCAAACTACGAGCAGTACTTC
TRBV7-9	NA	TRBJ1-1	NA	CASSLDQGRGNTEAFF	TGTGCCAGCAGCTTAGATCAGGGGAGGGGGAACACTGAAGCTTTCTTT
TRBV28	NA	TRBJ1-2	NA	CASSLSRVNYGYTF	TGTGCCAGCAGTTTGAGCAGGGTAAACTATGGCTACACCTTC
TRBV7-3	once	TRBJ2-2	NA	CASSQARGELFF	TGTGCCAGCAGCCAGGCTCGGGGGGAGCTGTTTTTT
TRBV4-1	NA	TRBJ2-7	NA	CASSHAISYEQYF	TGCGCCAGCAGCCACGCGATTTCCTACGAGCAGTACTTC
TRBV30	NA	TRBJ1-2	TRBD1	CAWSGQGAYGYTF	TGTGCCTGGAGTGGACAGGGGGCCTATGGCTACACCTTC
TRBV5-1	NA	TRBJ1-4	NA	CASSLDGEPNEKLFF	TGCGCCAGCAGCTTGGATGGGGAGCCTAATGAAAAACTGTTTTTT
TRBV7-2	NA	TRBJ1-3	NA	CASSLTGSSGNTIYF	TGTGCCAGCAGCCTTACAGGATCCTCTGGAAACACCATATATTTT
TRBV15	NA	TRBJ1-1	NA	CATSLGAGNTEAFF	TGTGCCACCAGCCTAGGGGCCGGAAACACTGAAGCTTTCTTT
TRBV6-5	NA	TRBJ1-2	NA	CASRPPGGGGYTF	TGTGCCAGCAGGCCCCCGGGGGGAGGTGGCTACACCTTC
TRBV12-5	NA	TRBJ1-1	NA	CASGLALTGTEAFF	TGTGCTAGTGGTTTGGCCCTAACAGGGACTGAAGCTTTCTTT
TRBV4-2	NA	TRBJ2-1	TRBD2	CASSQDGTSGRRVMNEQFF	TGTGCCAGCAGCCAAGACGGGACTAGCGGGAGAAGGGTTATGAATGAGCAGTTCTTC
TRBV7-3	NA	TRBJ1-5	TRBD1	CASSLNTGGNQPQHF	TGTGCCAGCAGCTTAAACACAGGGGGCAATCAGCCCCAGCATTTT
TRBV15	once	TRBJ1-1	TRBD1	CATSENRGQGAFF	TGTGCCACCAGCGAAAACCGGGGACAGGGAGCTTTCTTT
TRBV7-2	few	TRBJ2-2	TRBD1	CASSSDRGQTGELFF	TGTGCCAGCAGTTCCGACAGGGGGCAAACCGGGGAGCTGTTTTTT
TRBV7-9	NA	TRBJ2-1	TRBD2	CSSSLVSGSYNEQFF	TGTTCCAGCAGCTTAGTCAGCGGGAGCTACAATGAGCAGTTCTTC
TRBV27	NA	TRBJ1-1	TRBD1	CASSTGVLNTEAFF	TGTGCCAGCAGTACAGGGGTTCTGAACACTGAAGCTTTCTTT
TRBV29-1	once	TRBJ1-3	NA	CSVDLRLPGNTIYF	TGCAGCGTTGATCTCAGGTTACCTGGAAACACCATATATTTT
TRBV5-1	NA	TRBJ1-3	TRBD1	CASSLNLQGSGNTIYF	TGCGCCAGCAGCCTCAACCTACAGGGGTCTGGAAACACCATATATTTT
TRBV7-2	NA	TRBJ1-3	NA	CASSFQGTNTIYF	TGTGCCAGCAGCTTCCAGGGTACTAACACCATATATTTT
TRBV13	few	TRBJ2-1	TRBD2	CASSFILAEYNEQFF	TGTGCCAGCAGCTTTATACTAGCGGAATACAATGAGCAGTTCTTC
TRBV7-9	NA	TRBJ2-7	TRBD1	CASSYGQGDEQYF	TGTGCCAGCAGCTACGGACAGGGGGACGAGCAGTACTTC
TRBV4-2	few	TRBJ2-3	TRBD2	CASSQEGGLAEIGVGDTQYF	TGTGCCAGCAGCCAAGAAGGGGGACTAGCCGAGATTGGGGTGGGAGATACGCAGTATTTT
TRBV12-1	NA	TRBJ2-7	NA	CASSFGQGAHGGAGWVAYEQYF	NA
TRBV14	NA	TRBJ1-3	NA	CASSQEKGRIFGNTIYF	TGTGCCAGCAGCCAAGAGAAGGGGCGCATTTTTGGAAACACCATATATTTT
TRBV27	NA	TRBJ2-4	TRBD1	CASSSAGQGASVQNIQYF	TGTGCCAGCAGTTCAGCGGGACAGGGGGCCTCCGTCCAAAACATTCAGTACTTC
TRBV28	NA	TRBJ1-4	TRBD1	CASSLQGVNEKLFF	TGTGCCAGCAGCCTACAGGGGGTTAATGAAAAACTGTTTTTT
TRBV9	NA	TRBJ2-1	TRBD2	CASSVAGGYSNEQFF	TGTGCCAGCAGCGTAGCGGGGGGTTACTCCAATGAGCAGTTCTTC